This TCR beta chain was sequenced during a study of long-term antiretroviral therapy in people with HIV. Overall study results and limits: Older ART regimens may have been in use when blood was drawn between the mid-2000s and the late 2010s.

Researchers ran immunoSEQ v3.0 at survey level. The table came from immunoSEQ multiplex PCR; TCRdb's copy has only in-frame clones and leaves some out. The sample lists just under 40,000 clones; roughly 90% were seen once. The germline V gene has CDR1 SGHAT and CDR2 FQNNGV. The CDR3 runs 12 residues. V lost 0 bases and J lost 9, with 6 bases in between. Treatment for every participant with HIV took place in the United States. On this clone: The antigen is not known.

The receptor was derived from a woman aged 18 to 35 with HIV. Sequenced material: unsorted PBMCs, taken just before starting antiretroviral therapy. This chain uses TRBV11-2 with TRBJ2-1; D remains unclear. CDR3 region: CASSLEGSEQFF. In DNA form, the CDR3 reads TGTGCCAGCAGCTTAGAGGGGTCTGAGCAGTTCTTC.